This T cell receptor beta chain was captured in a study of blood T cell repertoires in COVID-19. Study in general: Material from acute and convalescent COVID-19 was sourced from the United States, Italy and Spain. Sources were T cells, B-cell-depleted T cells, or PBMCs; the material itself was cDNA or gDNA.

In the authors' methods: Reference gene primer amplification in the assay estimated nucleated cell counts. Sequencing was performed with immunoSEQ multiplex PCR; in TCRdb, only in-frame clones are kept and a portion is missing. From that table come the V and J calls and clone size; the DNA was used to work out D and trimming. Among about 35,000 clones listed, about 82% were seen once. From germline, CDR1 is SGHNT and CDR2 YYREEE (reference sequence). The CDR3 covers 14 residues. Trimming took off 9 bases at V and 0 bases at J, with 15 bases between the two ends. Sequencing was performed on peripheral blood. This chain uses TRBV5-4 with TRBJ1-2; tentatively, D is TRBD1 (6 bases). This receptor was obtained from a man in his sixties in a cohort sampled during active COVID-19. In DNA form, the CDR3 reads TGTGCCACGTTGGACAGATTAACTAACTATGGCTACACCTTC. It specifies CATLDRLTNYGYTF.